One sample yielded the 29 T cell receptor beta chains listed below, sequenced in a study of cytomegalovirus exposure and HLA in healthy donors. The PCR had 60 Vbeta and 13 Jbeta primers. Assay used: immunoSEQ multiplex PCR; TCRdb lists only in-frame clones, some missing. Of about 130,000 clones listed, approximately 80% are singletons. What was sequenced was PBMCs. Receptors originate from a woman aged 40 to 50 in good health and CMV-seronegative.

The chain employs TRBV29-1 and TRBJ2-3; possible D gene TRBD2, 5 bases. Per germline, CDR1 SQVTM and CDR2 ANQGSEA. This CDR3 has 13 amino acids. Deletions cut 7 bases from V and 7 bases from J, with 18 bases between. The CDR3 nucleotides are TGCAGCGCCCCTCTTATGAGGGCAAATACGCAGTATTTT. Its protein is CSAPLMRANTQYF.

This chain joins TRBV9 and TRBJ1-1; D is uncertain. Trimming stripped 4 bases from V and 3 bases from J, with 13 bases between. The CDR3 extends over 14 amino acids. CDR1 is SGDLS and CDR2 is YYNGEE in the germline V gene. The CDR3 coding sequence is TGTGCCAGCAGCCCCGGGCCGGGAGACACTGAAGCTTTCTTT. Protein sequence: CASSPGPGDTEAFF.

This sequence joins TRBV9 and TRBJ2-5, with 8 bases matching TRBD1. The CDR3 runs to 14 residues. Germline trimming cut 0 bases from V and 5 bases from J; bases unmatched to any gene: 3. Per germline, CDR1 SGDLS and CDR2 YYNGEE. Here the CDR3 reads CASSVAGGLETQYF. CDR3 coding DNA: TGTGCCAGCAGCGTAGCAGGGGGCTTGGAGACCCAGTACTTC.

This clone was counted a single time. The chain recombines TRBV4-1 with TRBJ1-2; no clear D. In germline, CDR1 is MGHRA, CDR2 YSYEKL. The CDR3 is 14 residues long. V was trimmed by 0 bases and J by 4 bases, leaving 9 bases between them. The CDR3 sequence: CASSQEGRPYGYTF. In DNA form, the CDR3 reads TGCGCCAGCAGCCAAGAGGGCAGGCCCTATGGCTACACCTTC.

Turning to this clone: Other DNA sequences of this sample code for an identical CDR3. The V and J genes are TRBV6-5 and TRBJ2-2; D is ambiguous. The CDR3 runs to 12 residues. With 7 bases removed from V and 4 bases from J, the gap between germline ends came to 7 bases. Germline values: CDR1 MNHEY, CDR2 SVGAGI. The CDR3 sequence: CASTPSTGELFF. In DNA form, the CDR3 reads TGTGCCAGCACTCCGAGCACCGGGGAGCTGTTTTTT.

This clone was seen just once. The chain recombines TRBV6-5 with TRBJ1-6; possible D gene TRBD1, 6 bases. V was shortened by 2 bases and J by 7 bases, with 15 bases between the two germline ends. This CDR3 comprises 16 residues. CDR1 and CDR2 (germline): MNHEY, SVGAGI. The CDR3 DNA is TGTGCCAGCAGTTACGGCGGGGGCGCGGGCAATTCACCCCTCCACTTT. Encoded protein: CASSYGGGAGNSPLHF.

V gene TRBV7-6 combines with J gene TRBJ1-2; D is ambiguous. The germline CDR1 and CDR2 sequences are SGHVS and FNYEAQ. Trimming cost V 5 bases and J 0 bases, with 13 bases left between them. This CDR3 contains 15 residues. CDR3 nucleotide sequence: TGTGCCAGCAGCCCCCGGGAGGCCTCTAACTATGGCTACACCTTC. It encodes CASSPREASNYGYTF. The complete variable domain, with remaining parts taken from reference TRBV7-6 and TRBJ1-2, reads GAGVSQSPRYKVTKRGQDVALRCDPISGHVSLYWYRQALGQGPEFLTYFNYEAQQDKSGLPNDRFSAERPEGSISTLTIQRTEQRDSAMYRCASSPREASNYGYTFGSGTRLTVV.

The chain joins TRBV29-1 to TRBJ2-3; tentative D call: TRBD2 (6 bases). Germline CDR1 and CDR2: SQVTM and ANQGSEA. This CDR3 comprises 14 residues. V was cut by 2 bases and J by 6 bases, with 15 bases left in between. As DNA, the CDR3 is TGCAGCGTTGAAACTGCACGGGGGTTGGATACGCAGTATTTT. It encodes CSVETARGLDTQYF.

CDR3: CASSVTGGPGHSISNQPQHF. In DNA form, the CDR3 reads TGTGCCAGCAGTGTAACTGGCGGGCCGGGACACAGTATTAGCAATCAGCCCCAGCATTTT. The chain employs TRBV6-1 and TRBJ1-5, with a possible D match to TRBD1 (6 bases). The CDR3 length is 20 residues. The germline V and J ends were trimmed by 4 bases and 0 bases, with 25 bases remaining between them. Germline-derived CDR1 and CDR2 are MNHNS and SASEGT.

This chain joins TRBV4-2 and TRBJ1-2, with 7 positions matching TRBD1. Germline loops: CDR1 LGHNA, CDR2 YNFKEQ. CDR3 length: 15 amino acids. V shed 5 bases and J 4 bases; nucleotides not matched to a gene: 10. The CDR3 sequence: CASSKREGGSYGYTF. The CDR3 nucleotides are TGTGCCAGCAGCAAAAGAGAAGGGGGCAGCTATGGCTACACCTTC.

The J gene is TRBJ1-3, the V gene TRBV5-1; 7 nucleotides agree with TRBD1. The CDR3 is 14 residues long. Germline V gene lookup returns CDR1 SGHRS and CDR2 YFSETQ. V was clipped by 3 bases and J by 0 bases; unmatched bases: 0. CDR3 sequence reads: CASSWDSSGNTIYF. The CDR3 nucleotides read TGCGCCAGCAGCTGGGACAGCTCTGGAAACACCATATATTTT.

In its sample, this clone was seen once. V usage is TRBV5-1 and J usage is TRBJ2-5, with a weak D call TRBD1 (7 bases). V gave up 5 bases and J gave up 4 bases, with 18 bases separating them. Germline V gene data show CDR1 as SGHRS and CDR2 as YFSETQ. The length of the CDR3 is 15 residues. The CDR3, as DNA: TGCGCCAGCAGAGATCAGCAGGGGGGAGGAGAGACCCAGTACTTC. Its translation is CASRDQQGGGETQYF.

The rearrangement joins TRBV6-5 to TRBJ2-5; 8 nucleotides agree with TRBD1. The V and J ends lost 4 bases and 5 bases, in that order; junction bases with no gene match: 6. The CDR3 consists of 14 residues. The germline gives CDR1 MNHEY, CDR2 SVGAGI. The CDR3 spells CASSSSTGVETQYF. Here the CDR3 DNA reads TGTGCCAGCAGTTCATCGACAGGGGTGGAGACCCAGTACTTC.

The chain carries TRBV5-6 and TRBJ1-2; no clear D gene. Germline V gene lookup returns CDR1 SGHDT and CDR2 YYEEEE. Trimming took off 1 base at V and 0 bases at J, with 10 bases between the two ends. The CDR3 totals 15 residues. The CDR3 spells CASSLTPRTNYGYTF. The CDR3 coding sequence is TGTGCCAGCAGCTTGACCCCCAGGACTAACTATGGCTACACCTTC.

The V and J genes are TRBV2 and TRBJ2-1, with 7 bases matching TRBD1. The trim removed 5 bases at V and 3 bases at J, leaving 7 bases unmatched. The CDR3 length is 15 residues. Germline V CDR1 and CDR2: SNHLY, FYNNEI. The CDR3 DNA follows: TGTGCCAGCAGTCTTAACTCAGGGGGCTACAATGAGCAGTTCTTC. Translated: CASSLNSGGYNEQFF. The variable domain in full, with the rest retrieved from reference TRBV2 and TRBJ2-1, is EPEVTQTPSHQVTQMGQEVILRCVPISNHLYFYWYRQILGQKVEFLVSFYNNEISEKSEIFDDQFSVERPDGSNFTLKIRSTKLEDSAMYFCASSLNSGGYNEQFFGPGTRLTVL.

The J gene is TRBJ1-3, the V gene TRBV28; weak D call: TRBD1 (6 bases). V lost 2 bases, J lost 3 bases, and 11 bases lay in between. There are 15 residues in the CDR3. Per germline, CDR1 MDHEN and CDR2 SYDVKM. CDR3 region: CASSLGGAIGNTIYF. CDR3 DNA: TGTGCCAGCAGTTTAGGGGGCGCGATTGGAAACACCATATATTTT.

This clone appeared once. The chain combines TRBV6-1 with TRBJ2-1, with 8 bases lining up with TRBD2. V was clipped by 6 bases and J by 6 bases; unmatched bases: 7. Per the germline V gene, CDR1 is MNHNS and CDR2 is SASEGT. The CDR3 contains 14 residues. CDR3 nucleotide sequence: TGTGCCAGCAGCCCCAGCGGGAGAAGCAATGAGCAGTTCTTC. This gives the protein CASSPSGRSNEQFF.

The CDR3 protein is CASRLALPVGQSYNSPLHF. Here the CDR3 DNA reads TGTGCAAGTCGCTTAGCCCTTCCGGTTGGACAGAGTTATAATTCACCCCTCCACTTT. The chain uses TRBV12-2 and TRBJ1-6; the DNA was not compared with TRBD1, the D call given in the table. TRBV12-2 is recorded as a pseudogene. CDR3 length: 19 residues.

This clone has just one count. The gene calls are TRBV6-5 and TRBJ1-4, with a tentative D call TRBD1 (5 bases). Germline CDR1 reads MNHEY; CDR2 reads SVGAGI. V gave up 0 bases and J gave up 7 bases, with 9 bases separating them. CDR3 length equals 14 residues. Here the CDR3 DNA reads TGTGCCAGCAGTTACTCGCTGGGGGGTGAAAAACTGTTTTTT. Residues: CASSYSLGGEKLFF.

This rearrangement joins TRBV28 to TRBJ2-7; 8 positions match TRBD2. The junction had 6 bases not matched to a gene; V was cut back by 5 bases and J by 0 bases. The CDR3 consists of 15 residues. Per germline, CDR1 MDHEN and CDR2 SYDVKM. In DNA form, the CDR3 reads TGTGCCAGCAGTCCAACCGGGACTAGCTCCTACGAGCAGTACTTC. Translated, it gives CASSPTGTSSYEQYF.

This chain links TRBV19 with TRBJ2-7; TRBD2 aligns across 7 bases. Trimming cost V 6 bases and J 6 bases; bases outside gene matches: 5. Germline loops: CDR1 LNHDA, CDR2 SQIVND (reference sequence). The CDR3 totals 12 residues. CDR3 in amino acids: CASRAGGTEQYF. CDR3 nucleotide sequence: TGTGCCAGTAGGGCCGGGGGGACCGAGCAGTACTTC.

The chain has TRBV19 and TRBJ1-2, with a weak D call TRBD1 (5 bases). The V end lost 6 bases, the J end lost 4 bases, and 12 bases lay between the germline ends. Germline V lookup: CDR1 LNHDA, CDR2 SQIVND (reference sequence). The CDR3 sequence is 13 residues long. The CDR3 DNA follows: TGTGCCAGTAGGCCGGACAAGATCTATGGCTACACCTTC. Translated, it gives CASRPDKIYGYTF.

The CDR3 loop is CASSASGGPYNEQFF. The CDR3 DNA sequence: TGTGCCAGCAGCGCCAGCGGGGGCCCCTACAATGAGCAGTTCTTC. The chain employs TRBV9 and TRBJ2-1, with 8 nucleotides matching TRBD2. The CDR3 runs 15 residues. Germline lookup yields CDR1 SGDLS and CDR2 YYNGEE. Trimming at V came to 3 bases and at J to 2 bases, leaving 4 bases not matched to a gene.

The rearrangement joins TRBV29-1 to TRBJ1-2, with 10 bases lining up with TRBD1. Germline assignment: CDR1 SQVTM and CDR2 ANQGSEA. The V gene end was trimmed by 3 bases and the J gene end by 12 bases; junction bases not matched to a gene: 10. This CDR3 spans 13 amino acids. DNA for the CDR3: TGCAGCGTTGATCTGACAGGGGGCGAGAGGCACACCTTC. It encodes CSVDLTGGERHTF.

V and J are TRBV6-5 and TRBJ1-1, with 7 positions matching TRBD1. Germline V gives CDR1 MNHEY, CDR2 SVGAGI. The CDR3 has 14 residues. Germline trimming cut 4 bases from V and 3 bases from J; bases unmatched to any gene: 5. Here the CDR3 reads CASSSLTGDTEAFF. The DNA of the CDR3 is TGTGCCAGCAGTTCCCTCACAGGGGACACTGAAGCTTTCTTT.

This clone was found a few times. The DNA for the CDR3 is TGTGCCAGCACCGACAGTTTTGAAGCTTTCTTT. Translation: CASTDSFEAFF. The genes are TRBV6-5 and TRBJ1-1; D may be TRBD1 (5 bases). The CDR3 extends over 11 amino acids. Germline V gene sequence: CDR1 MNHEY, CDR2 SVGAGI. With 7 bases removed from V and 7 bases from J, the gap between germline ends came to 10 bases.

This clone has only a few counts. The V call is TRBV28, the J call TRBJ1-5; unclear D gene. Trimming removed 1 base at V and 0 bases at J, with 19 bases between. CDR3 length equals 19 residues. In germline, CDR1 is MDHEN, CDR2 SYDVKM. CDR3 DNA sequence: TGTGCCAGCAGTTTATCCCCGCTTCCGGGGATCTATAGCAATCAGCCCCAGCATTTT. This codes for CASSLSPLPGIYSNQPQHF.

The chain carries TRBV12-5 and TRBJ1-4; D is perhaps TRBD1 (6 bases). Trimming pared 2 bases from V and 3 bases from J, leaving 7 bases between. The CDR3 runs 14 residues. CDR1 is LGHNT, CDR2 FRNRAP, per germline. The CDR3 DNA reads TGTGCTAGTGGTTTGCAGGGGTCTAATGAAAAACTGTTTTTT. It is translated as CASGLQGSNEKLFF.

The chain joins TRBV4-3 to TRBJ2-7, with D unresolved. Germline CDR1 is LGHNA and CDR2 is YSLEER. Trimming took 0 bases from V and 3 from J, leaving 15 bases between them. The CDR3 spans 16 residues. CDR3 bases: TGCGCCAGCAGCCAAGATTGGGCCGGCCAGTACTACGAGCAGTACTTC. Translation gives CASSQDWAGQYYEQYF.